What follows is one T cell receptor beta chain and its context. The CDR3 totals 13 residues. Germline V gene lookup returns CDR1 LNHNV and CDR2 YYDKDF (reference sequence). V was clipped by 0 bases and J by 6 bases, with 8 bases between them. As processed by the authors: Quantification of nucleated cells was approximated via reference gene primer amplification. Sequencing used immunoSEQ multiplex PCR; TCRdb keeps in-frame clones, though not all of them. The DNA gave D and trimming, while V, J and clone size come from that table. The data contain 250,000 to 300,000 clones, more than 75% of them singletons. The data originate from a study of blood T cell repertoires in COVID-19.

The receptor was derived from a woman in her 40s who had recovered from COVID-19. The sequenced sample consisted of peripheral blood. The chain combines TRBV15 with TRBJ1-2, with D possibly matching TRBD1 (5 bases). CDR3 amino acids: CATSRDWGDGYTF. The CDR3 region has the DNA TGTGCCACCAGCAGAGATTGGGGGGATGGCTACACCTTC.